A single sample is the source of the 30 T cell receptor beta chains below, sequenced in a study of cytomegalovirus exposure and HLA in healthy donors. In the PCR, 60 Vbeta and 13 Jbeta primers were used. The assay was immunoSEQ multiplex PCR, and TCRdb's table has in-frame clones only and misses some. The sample gives around 150,000 clones, 73% of which show up once; roughly an eighth is in the top ten. The sample was PBMCs. These receptor sequences come from a human donor in good health.

The chain uses TRBV5-5 and TRBJ1-1; unclear D gene. The germline gives CDR1 SGHKS, CDR2 YYEKEE (reference sequence). The germline V and J ends were trimmed by 4 bases and 4 bases, with 11 bases remaining between them. CDR3 length: 13 amino acids. As DNA, the CDR3 is TGTGCCAGCAGCCTCCGGGGTATCACTGAAGCTTTCTTT. The encoded protein is CASSLRGITEAFF. The full variable domain, in which reference TRBV5-5 and TRBJ1-1 provide the parts outside the CDR3, is DAGVTQSPTHLIKTRGQQVTLRCSPISGHKSVSWYQQVLGQGPQFIFQYYEKEERGRGNFPDRFSARQFPNYSSELNVNALLLGDSALYLCASSLRGITEAFFGQGTRLTVV.

V usage is TRBV28 and J usage is TRBJ2-5; weak D call: TRBD1 (5 bases). Germline values: CDR1 MDHEN, CDR2 SYDVKM. The CDR3 loop spans 13 amino acids. Trimming removed 6 bases from V and 5 bases from J, with 13 bases in between. CDR3 sequence reads: CASRKQGSETQYF. The CDR3 DNA sequence: TGTGCCAGCAGGAAGCAGGGTAGCGAGACCCAGTACTTC.

This clone came up once. V and J are TRBV5-6 and TRBJ2-5; 10 bases agree with TRBD2. The V segment lost 2 bases and the J segment 4 bases; nucleotides outside the gene matches: 8. CDR3 length equals 16 residues. The germline V gene has CDR1 SGHDT and CDR2 YYEEEE. Here the CDR3 DNA reads TGTGCCAGCAGCTTTCTAGCGGGAGCGTTAGTAGAGACCCAGTACTTC. Its translation is CASSFLAGALVETQYF. Variable domain in full (rest from reference TRBV5-6 and TRBJ2-5): DAGVTQSPTHLIKTRGQQVTLRCSPKSGHDTVSWYQQALGQGPQFIFQYYEEEERQRGNFPDRFSGHQFPNYSSELNVNALLLGDSALYLCASSFLAGALVETQYFGPGTRLLVL.

The rearrangement joins TRBV9 to TRBJ2-3; TRBD2 aligns across 11 bases. The CDR3 runs 16 residues. Germline V gene data show CDR1 as SGDLS and CDR2 as YYNGEE. With 4 bases clipped from V and 5 bases from J, the junction kept 9 bases outside the gene matches. The CDR3 protein is CASSTSGGSSRDTQYF. The CDR3 region has the DNA TGTGCCAGCAGCACTAGCGGGGGATCCTCCAGAGATACGCAGTATTTT.

The rearrangement joins TRBV18 to TRBJ2-4; 7 nucleotides agree with TRBD2. This CDR3 has 15 residues. CDR1 and CDR2 (germline): KGHSH, LQKENI. V dropped 2 bases and J dropped 1; count of bases not matched to a gene: 2. The CDR3 loop is CASSPGGDAKNIQYF. CDR3 bases: TGTGCCAGCTCACCAGGGGGGGATGCCAAAAACATTCAGTACTTC.

This sequence joins TRBV27 and TRBJ2-3; TRBD2 aligns across 9 bases. J was trimmed by 4 bases and V by 5 bases; bases with no gene match: 4. Germline V CDR1 and CDR2: MNHEY, SMNVEV (reference sequence). This CDR3 comprises 14 residues. CDR3 amino acids: CASSHSGSADTQYF. For the CDR3, the DNA is TGTGCCAGCAGTCATAGCGGGAGCGCAGATACGCAGTATTTT.

This clone was found once. The J gene is TRBJ2-1, the V gene TRBV11-3, with 11 bases identical to TRBD2. J lost 2 bases, V lost 7 bases, and 7 bases had no gene match. CDR3 length: 16 amino acids. The V gene's germline CDR1 is SGHNT and CDR2 YENEEA. The CDR3 here is CASTIKGLAAYNEQFF. Written as DNA, the CDR3 is TGTGCCAGCACCATAAAGGGACTAGCGGCCTACAATGAGCAGTTCTTC.

The CDR3 bases are TGCAGCGTAGAAACAGGGTTCAATGAGCAGTTCTTC. The encoded protein is CSVETGFNEQFF. This sequence joins TRBV29-1 and TRBJ2-1; perhaps TRBD1 as D (6 bases). The V end lost 6 bases, the J end lost 6 bases, and 12 bases lay between the germline ends. The CDR3 contains 12 residues. CDR1 SQVTM and CDR2 ANQGSEA come from the germline V gene.

This clone occurred a few times. This chain uses TRBV29-1 with TRBJ2-5, with D possibly TRBD2 on 6 matching bases. CDR3 length: 15 residues. Trimming shortened V by 0 bases and J by 1 base, and 12 bases separated the two germline ends. Germline CDR1 and CDR2: SQVTM and ANQGSEA. The DNA of the CDR3 is TGCAGCGTTGAAGATATGGCGGGAATCCAAGAGACCCAGTACTTC. It codes for CSVEDMAGIQETQYF.

The chain carries TRBV29-1 and TRBJ2-7; 11 bases match TRBD2. With 0 bases clipped from V and 2 bases from J, the junction kept 3 bases outside the gene matches. Germline assignment: CDR1 SQVTM and CDR2 ANQGSEA. CDR3 length: 15 amino acids. CDR3 in amino acids: CSVEDSSGRAYEQYF. Here the CDR3 DNA reads TGCAGCGTTGAAGATAGTAGCGGGAGGGCCTACGAGCAGTACTTC.

This chain uses TRBV7-2 with TRBJ1-1; D remains unclear. Germline loops: CDR1 SGHTA, CDR2 FQGNSA. Trimming removed 7 bases at V and 5 bases at J, with 5 bases between. This CDR3 comprises 10 residues. In nucleotides, the CDR3 is TGTGCCAGCATCACAACTGAAGCTTTCTTT. Translated, it gives CASITTEAFF.

The CDR3 bases are TGTGCCAGCCAGGGGCTAGACTCCTACGAGCAGTACTTC. Amino acids: CASQGLDSYEQYF. The gene calls are TRBV27 and TRBJ2-7; possible D gene TRBD1, 6 bases. With 8 bases removed from V and 0 bases from J, the gap between germline ends came to 11 bases. The CDR3 spans 13 residues. In germline, CDR1 is MNHEY, CDR2 SMNVEV (reference sequence).

This clone has only a few counts. The chain joins TRBV7-6 to TRBJ1-1, with D tentatively TRBD1 (6 bases). The CDR3 spans 15 residues. The V end was cut by 5 bases, the J end by 7 bases, with 20 bases between. Looked up from germline, CDR1 is SGHVS and CDR2 is FNYEAQ. The CDR3 DNA is TGTGCCAGCAGCCCACGGGACACAGGAACAAGTGAAGCTTTCTTT. Protein product: CASSPRDTGTSEAFF.

The chain recombines TRBV7-3 with TRBJ2-2, with a weak D call TRBD2 (7 bases). CDR3 size: 18 residues. Germline CDR1 SGHTA, CDR2 FQGTGA. The V gene lost 5 bases and the J gene lost 1 base, with 20 bases spanning the gap. CDR3 sequence: CASSPQQVGGRNTGELFF. The CDR3 DNA follows: TGTGCCAGCAGCCCCCAGCAGGTGGGGGGGCGGAACACCGGGGAGCTGTTTTTT.

The chain has TRBV30 and TRBJ2-7, with TRBD1 matching over 8 bases. Germline CDR1 and CDR2: GTSNPN and SVGIG (reference sequence). J gave up 2 bases and V 4 bases, and 7 bases lay outside the gene matches. This CDR3 is built from 14 residues. The CDR3 sequence: CAWNSGQGPYEQYF. CDR3 DNA: TGTGCCTGGAACTCTGGACAGGGACCCTACGAGCAGTACTTC.

This clone was counted a single time. The rearrangement joins TRBV4-1 to TRBJ2-3; 10 bases match TRBD2. Germline V gives CDR1 MGHRA, CDR2 YSYEKL. The CDR3 contains 19 residues. The V gene end was trimmed by 1 base and the J gene end by 4 bases; junction bases not matched to a gene: 14. The CDR3 reads CASSQVWLAGEVQADTQYF. The CDR3 DNA sequence: TGCGCCAGCAGCCAAGTTTGGCTAGCGGGAGAAGTTCAGGCAGATACGCAGTATTTT.

The chain couples TRBV6-1 to TRBJ1-6; TRBD1 might be the D (5 bases). Germline V gives CDR1 MNHNS, CDR2 SASEGT. The CDR3 has 14 amino acids. V lost 3 bases and J lost 8, with 11 bases in between. This chain's CDR3 is CASSEGPEDSPLHF. As DNA, the CDR3 is TGTGCCAGCAGTGAGGGGCCAGAAGATTCACCCCTCCACTTT.

J is TRBJ2-2 and V is TRBV4-1; 11 nucleotides agree with TRBD2. This CDR3 spans 17 amino acids. Germline loops: CDR1 MGHRA, CDR2 YSYEKL. J lost 5 bases, V lost 2 bases, and 7 bases had no gene match. CDR3 in DNA: TGCGCCAGCAGCCAAAGAATGTCTAGCGGGAGGACCGGGGAGCTGTTTTTT. Protein product: CASSQRMSSGRTGELFF.

This clone appeared a single time. The DNA for the CDR3 is TGTGCCTGGAGCGAAGGAACAGGGACGTACCAGCCCCAGCATTTT. Protein product: CAWSEGTGTYQPQHF. The genes are TRBV30 and TRBJ1-5, with a tentative D call TRBD1 (6 bases). Germline CDR1 and CDR2: GTSNPN and SVGIG (reference sequence). This CDR3 spans 15 amino acids. V was clipped by 3 bases and J by 7 bases, with 19 bases between them.

The CDR3, as DNA: TGCAGCGTTGGGGGGCAGGGAATCCGTGGCTACACCTTC. It encodes CSVGGQGIRGYTF. The genes are TRBV29-1 and TRBJ1-2, with TRBD1 as a possible D gene (6 bases). In germline, CDR1 is SQVTM, CDR2 ANQGSEA. The CDR3 totals 13 residues. The V end was cut by 4 bases, the J end by 7 bases, with 16 bases between. The full variable domain, rest sourced from reference TRBV29-1 and TRBJ1-2, is SAVISQKPSRDICQRGTSLTIQCQVDSQVTMMFWYRQQPGQSLTLIATANQGSEATYESGFVIDKFPISRPNLTFSTLTVSNMSPEDSSIYLCSVGGQGIRGYTFGSGTRLTVV.

V and J are TRBV28 and TRBJ1-4; 12 nucleotides align to TRBD1. V shed 5 bases, J shed 7 bases, and the junction held 2 bases outside the gene matches. Germline CDR1 MDHEN, CDR2 SYDVKM. The length of the CDR3 is 14 residues. CDR3 region: CASSRGQGAEKLFF. Written as DNA, the CDR3 is TGTGCCAGCAGTCGGGGACAGGGGGCTGAAAAACTGTTTTTT.

The chain has TRBV7-9 and TRBJ2-2; a possible D gene is TRBD1 (6 bases). Germline lookup yields CDR1 SEHNR and CDR2 FQNEAQ (reference sequence). Trimming shortened V by 10 bases and J by 1 base, and 7 bases separated the two germline ends. This CDR3 has 12 residues. The CDR3: CATQGNTGELFF. Here the CDR3 DNA reads TGTGCCACACAGGGGAACACCGGGGAGCTGTTTTTT.

The V gene is TRBV6-1, the J gene TRBJ1-1; 7 bases map to TRBD1. Trimming removed 7 bases from V and 3 bases from J; junction bases left unmatched: 5. CDR3 length: 13 residues. Per the germline V gene, CDR1 is MNHNS and CDR2 is SASEGT. The CDR3 DNA is TGTGCCAGCACTCTTGACAGGGACACTGAAGCTTTCTTT. Translating it yields CASTLDRDTEAFF.

This chain uses TRBV6-5 with TRBJ1-1; weak D call: TRBD1 (5 bases). CDR3 length equals 12 residues. V shed 6 bases and J shed 6 bases, with 11 bases lying between them. Germline-derived CDR1 and CDR2 are MNHEY and SVGAGI. CDR3 DNA sequence: TGTGCCAGCAGGCCGGAAGGGGCTGAAGCTTTCTTT. It yields the protein CASRPEGAEAFF.

The chain links TRBV7-9 to TRBJ1-1; 7 positions agree with TRBD1. The CDR3 totals 15 residues. Germline V gene lookup returns CDR1 SEHNR and CDR2 FQNEAQ (reference sequence). V lost 5 bases, J lost 6 bases, and 12 bases stayed unmatched. The CDR3 protein is CASSQTGTASSEAFF. The CDR3 nucleotides are TGTGCCAGCAGCCAAACAGGGACAGCTAGCTCTGAAGCTTTCTTT.

The chain carries TRBV4-2 and TRBJ2-3, with 7 positions matching TRBD2. The V gene end was trimmed by 0 bases and the J gene end by 3 bases; junction bases not matched to a gene: 6. Germline V gene data show CDR1 as LGHNA and CDR2 as YNFKEQ. The CDR3 extends over 16 amino acids. The DNA for the CDR3 is TGTGCCAGCAGCCAAGAATTGGGGGGGGGAACAGATACGCAGTATTTT. This codes for CASSQELGGGTDTQYF.

This chain joins TRBV29-1 and TRBJ1-2; possibly TRBD1 for D (6 bases). Germline lookup yields CDR1 SQVTM and CDR2 ANQGSEA. The CDR3 extends over 13 amino acids. Trimming stripped 7 bases from V and 8 bases from J, with 20 bases between. CDR3 nucleotide sequence: TGCAGCGGATTGGGGGGGGGCGATGGGGGCTACACCTTC. Its protein product is CSGLGGGDGGYTF.

The chain employs TRBV27 and TRBJ1-2, with 7 bases identical to TRBD1. V trimming: 5 bases; J trimming: 6 bases; junction bases outside the gene matches: 9. This CDR3 contains 14 residues. Germline V CDR1 and CDR2: MNHEY, SMNVEV (reference sequence). The CDR3 loop is CASSPVTGTDGYTF. DNA for the CDR3: TGTGCCAGCAGTCCCGTTACCGGGACAGATGGCTACACCTTC.

Remarks on this clone: Different DNA sequences within this sample yield the same CDR3. V is TRBV5-1 and J is TRBJ1-6, with D possibly TRBD1 on 5 matching bases. In germline, CDR1 is SGHRS, CDR2 YFSETQ. Trimming cost V 0 bases and J 6 bases, with 10 bases left between them. CDR3 length equals 15 residues. In DNA form, the CDR3 reads TGCGCCAGCAGCTTGGGCCAGGGCCCTAATTCACCCCTCCACTTT. Translated: CASSLGQGPNSPLHF.

This clone was observed once. The gene calls are TRBV6-5 and TRBJ1-5; tentative D call: TRBD1 (5 bases). The CDR3 contains 16 residues. Trimming left V 0 bases short and J 1 base short, with 10 bases between. Looked up from germline, CDR1 is MNHEY and CDR2 is SVGAGI. In DNA, the CDR3 is TGTGCCAGCAGTTACTCGTTAGGGGCGAGCAATCAGCCCCAGCATTTT. Protein: CASSYSLGASNQPQHF.